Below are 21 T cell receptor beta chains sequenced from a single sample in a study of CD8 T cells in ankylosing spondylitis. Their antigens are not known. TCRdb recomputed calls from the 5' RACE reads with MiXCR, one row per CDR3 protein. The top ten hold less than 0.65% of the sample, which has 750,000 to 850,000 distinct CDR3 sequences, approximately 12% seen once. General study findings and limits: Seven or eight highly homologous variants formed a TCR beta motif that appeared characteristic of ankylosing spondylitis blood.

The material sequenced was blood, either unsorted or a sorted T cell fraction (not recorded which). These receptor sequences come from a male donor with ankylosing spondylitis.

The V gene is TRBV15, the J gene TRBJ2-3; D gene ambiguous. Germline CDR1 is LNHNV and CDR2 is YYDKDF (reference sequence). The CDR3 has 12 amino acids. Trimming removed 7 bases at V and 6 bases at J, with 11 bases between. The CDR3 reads CATTETDDTQYF. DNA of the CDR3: TGTGCCACCACCGAGACGGATGATACGCAGTATTTT.

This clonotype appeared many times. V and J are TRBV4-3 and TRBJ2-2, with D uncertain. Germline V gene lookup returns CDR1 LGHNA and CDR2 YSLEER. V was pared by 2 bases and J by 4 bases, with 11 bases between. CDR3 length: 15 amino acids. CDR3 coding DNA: TGCGCCAGCAGCCAAACTGCTGTGGGCACCGGGGAGCTGTTTTTT. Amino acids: CASSQTAVGTGELFF.

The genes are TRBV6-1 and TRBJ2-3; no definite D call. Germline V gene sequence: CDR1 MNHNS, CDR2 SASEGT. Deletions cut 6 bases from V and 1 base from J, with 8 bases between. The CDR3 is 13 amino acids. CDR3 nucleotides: TGTGCCAGCAGACCCGACGGCACAGATACGCAGTATTTT. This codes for CASRPDGTDTQYF.

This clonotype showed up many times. The DNA of the CDR3 is TGTGCCAGCAGTCGTAACGCCATCTTCTACGAGCAGTACTTC. This encodes CASSRNAIFYEQYF. The rearrangement uses TRBV25-1 and TRBJ2-7; D is unclear. This CDR3 has 14 residues. V gave up 5 bases and J gave up 3 bases, with 14 bases separating them. Germline V CDR1 and CDR2: MGHDK, SYGVNS.

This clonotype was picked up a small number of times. The CDR3 DNA reads TGTGCCAGCAGGAGGGGATTTTACGAGCAGTACTTC. This encodes CASRRGFYEQYF. The chain has TRBV6-6 and TRBJ2-7; D may be TRBD1 or TRBD2 (5 bases each). V lost 6 bases to trimming and J lost 4 bases, with 10 bases between them. From germline, CDR1 is MNHNY and CDR2 SVGAGI (reference sequence). The CDR3 contains 12 residues.

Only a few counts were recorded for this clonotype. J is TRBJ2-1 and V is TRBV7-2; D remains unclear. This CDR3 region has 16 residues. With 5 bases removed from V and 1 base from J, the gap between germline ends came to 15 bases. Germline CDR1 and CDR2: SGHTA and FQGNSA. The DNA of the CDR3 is TGTGCCAGCAGCCTGACCGCTACCCCGTCCTACAATGAGCAGTTCTTC. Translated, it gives CASSLTATPSYNEQFF.

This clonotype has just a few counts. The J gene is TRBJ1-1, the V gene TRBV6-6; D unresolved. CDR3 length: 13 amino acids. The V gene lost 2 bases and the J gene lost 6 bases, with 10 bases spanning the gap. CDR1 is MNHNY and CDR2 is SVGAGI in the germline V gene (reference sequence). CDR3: CASSYRALSEAFF. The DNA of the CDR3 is TGTGCCAGCAGTTACCGAGCCCTATCTGAAGCTTTCTTT.

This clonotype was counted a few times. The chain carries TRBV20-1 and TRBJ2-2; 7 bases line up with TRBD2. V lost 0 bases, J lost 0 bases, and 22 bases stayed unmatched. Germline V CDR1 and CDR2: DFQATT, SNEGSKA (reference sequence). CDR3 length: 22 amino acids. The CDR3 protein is CSARDRRQLGIERGANTGELFF. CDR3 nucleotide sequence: TGCAGTGCTAGAGATCGACGACAGTTAGGTATCGAGCGGGGAGCGAACACCGGGGAGCTGTTTTTT.

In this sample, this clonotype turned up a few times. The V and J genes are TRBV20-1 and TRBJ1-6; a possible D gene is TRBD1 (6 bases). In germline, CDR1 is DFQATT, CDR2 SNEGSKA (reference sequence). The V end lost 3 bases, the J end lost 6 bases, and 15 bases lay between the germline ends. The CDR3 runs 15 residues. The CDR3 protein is CSASPGADSNSPLHF. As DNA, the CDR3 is TGCAGTGCTAGCCCCGGGGCGGACAGTAATTCACCCCTCCACTTT.

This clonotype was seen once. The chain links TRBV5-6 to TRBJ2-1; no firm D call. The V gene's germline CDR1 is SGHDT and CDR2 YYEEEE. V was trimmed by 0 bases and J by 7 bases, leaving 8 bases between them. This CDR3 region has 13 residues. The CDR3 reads CASSLGFSNEQFF. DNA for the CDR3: TGTGCCAGCAGCTTGGGGTTCTCAAATGAGCAGTTCTTC.

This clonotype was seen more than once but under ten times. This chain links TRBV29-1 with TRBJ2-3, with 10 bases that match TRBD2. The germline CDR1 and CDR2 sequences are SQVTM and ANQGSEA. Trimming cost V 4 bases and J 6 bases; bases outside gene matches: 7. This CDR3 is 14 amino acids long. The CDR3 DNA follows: TGCAGCGTTGTAAAGCCGGGACTAGCGGATACGCAGTATTTT. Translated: CSVVKPGLADTQYF.

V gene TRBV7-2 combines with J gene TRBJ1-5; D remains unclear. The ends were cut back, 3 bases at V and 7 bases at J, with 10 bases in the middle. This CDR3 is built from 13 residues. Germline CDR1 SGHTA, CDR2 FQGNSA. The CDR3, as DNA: TGTGCCAGCAGCTTGACAAGTGTACAGCCCCAGCATTTT. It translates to CASSLTSVQPQHF.

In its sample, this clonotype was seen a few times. The chain's CDR3 is CASSPSGRGGRSYEQYF. The DNA for the CDR3 is TGTGCCAGCAGCCCCTCCGGCCGGGGTGGCAGGTCCTACGAGCAGTACTTC. The rearrangement links TRBV6-1 to TRBJ2-7, with TRBD2 as a possible D gene (5 bases). Deletions cut 6 bases from V and 1 base from J, with 22 bases between. The germline V gene has CDR1 MNHNS and CDR2 SASEGT. There are 17 residues in the CDR3.

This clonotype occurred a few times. CDR3 residues: CASSSRQVNEQFF. The CDR3 nucleotides read TGTGCCAGCAGCTCCCGACAAGTCAATGAGCAGTTCTTC. The chain couples TRBV7-2 to TRBJ2-1; D gene ambiguous. The V end was cut by 4 bases, the J end by 6 bases, with 10 bases between. Germline V lookup: CDR1 SGHTA, CDR2 FQGNSA. The CDR3 consists of 13 residues.

The CDR3 sequence: CASSTHRQGGEKLFF. DNA of the CDR3: TGTGCCAGCAGCACCCATCGACAGGGTGGCGAAAAACTGTTTTTT. This chain uses TRBV9 with TRBJ1-4; TRBD1 aligns across 7 bases. Germline V gene lookup returns CDR1 SGDLS and CDR2 YYNGEE. The CDR3 runs to 15 residues. V was clipped by 4 bases and J by 8 bases; unmatched bases: 11.

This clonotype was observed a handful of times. The CDR3 DNA reads as TGTGCCAGCAGAGAGACCGGGATCCCTGGAAACACCATATATTTT. This gives the protein CASRETGIPGNTIYF. V and J are TRBV12-3 or TRBV12-4 and TRBJ1-3; D unclear. Trimming stripped 6 bases from V and 2 bases from J, with 14 bases between. The CDR3 consists of 15 residues.

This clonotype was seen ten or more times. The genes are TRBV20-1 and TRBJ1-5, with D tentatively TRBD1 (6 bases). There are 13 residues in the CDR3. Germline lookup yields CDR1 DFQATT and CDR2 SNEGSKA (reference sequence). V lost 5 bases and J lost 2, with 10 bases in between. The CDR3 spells CSAGGGRNQPQHF. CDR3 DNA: TGCAGTGCTGGGGGCGGACGCAATCAGCCCCAGCATTTT.

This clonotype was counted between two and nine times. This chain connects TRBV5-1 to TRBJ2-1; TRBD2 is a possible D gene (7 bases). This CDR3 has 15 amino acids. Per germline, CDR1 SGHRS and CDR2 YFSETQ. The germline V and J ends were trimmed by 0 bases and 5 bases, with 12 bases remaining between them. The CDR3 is CASSLVAGANNEQFF. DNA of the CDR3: TGCGCCAGCAGCTTGGTGGCGGGGGCGAACAATGAGCAGTTCTTC.

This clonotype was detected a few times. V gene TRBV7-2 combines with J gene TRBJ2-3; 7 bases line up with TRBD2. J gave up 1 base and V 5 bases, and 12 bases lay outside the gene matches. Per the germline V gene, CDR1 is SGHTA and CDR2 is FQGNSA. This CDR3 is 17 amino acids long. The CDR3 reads CASSPLGGSVGTDTQYF. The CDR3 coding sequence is TGTGCCAGCAGCCCTTTGGGCGGGAGCGTAGGCACAGATACGCAGTATTTT.

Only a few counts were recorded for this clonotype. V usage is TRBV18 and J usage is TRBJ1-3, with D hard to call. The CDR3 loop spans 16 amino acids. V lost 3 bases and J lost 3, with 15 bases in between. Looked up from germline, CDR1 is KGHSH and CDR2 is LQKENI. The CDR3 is CASSPALGQSGNTIYF. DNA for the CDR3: TGTGCCAGCTCACCGGCGCTAGGGCAAAGTGGAAACACCATATATTTT.

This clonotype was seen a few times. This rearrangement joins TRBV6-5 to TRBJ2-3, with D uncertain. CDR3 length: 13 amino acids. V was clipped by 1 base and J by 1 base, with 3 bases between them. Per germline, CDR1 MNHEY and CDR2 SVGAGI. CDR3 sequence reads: CASSYFRTDTQYF. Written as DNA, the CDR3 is TGTGCCAGCAGTTACTTTCGCACAGATACGCAGTATTTT.